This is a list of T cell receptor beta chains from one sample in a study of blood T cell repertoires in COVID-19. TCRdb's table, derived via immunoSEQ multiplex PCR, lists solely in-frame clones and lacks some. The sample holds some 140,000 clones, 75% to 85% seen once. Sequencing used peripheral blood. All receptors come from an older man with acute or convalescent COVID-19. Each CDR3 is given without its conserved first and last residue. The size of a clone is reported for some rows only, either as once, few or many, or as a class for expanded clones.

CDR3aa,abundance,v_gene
ASSGGGSGETQY,.,TRBV5-1
ASSQARLRTGELF,once,TRBV4-2
ASSSPRTSQGWSPYEQY,few,TRBV28
ASSEARHLFSYEQY,few,TRBV6-1
ASSEGAPVWYEQY,.,TRBV2
SVGRQANYGYT,.,TRBV29-1
ASSPDRGLNQPQH,.,TRBV5-6
SVERGGQGADTQY,few,TRBV29-1
ASRPLRGETGELF,.,TRBV5-6
ASSLEWPETQY,few,TRBV5-1
ASRGRSSYNSPLH,.,TRBV6-5
ASSPGGLAVQETQY,.,TRBV5-1
ASSYPGQGNQPQH,.,TRBV6-6
ASSWSYEQY,.,TRBV28
ASSWGTGGETQY,.,TRBV28
SVSGHPSGANVLT,.,TRBV29-1
AISAAGIRSYNSPLH,.,TRBV10-3
ASSNRGQRNTIY,.,TRBV6-6
ASSQWAGASYEQY,.,TRBV19
ASSFEAGAPSYEQY,.,TRBV6-2/TRBV6-3
ASSRRHLGRERHTDTQY,.,TRBV4-3
ASSQGARTEAF,once,TRBV18
ASSVEAGKNSPLH,.,TRBV6-4
ATSTGETGELF,.,TRBV24-1
ASTFAGGTEAF,.,TRBV6-5
ASSPRARLAGNTGELF,.,TRBV28
ASSLATSPSGANVLT,.,TRBV7-2
ASSTTTGRAFQETQY,few,TRBV28
ASSAREAEQF,.,TRBV2
ASSSTRDSPYGYT,.,TRBV11-2
ASSYETGSVQPQH,.,TRBV6-2/TRBV6-3
ASSVGTSKYNEQF,.,TRBV9
ASSASSRVDEKLF,.,TRBV5-1
ASSEDGTSGGMETQY,many,TRBV6-1
ASSRFGTGAF,.,TRBV25-1
ASGPGASWAGELF,once,TRBV28
ASIATLAGGPHEQY,once,TRBV5-6
ASVGPVNTEAF,.,TRBV28
ASSPRTSGDYNEQF,once,TRBV5-8
ASSPNRGGYEQY,few,TRBV18
ASSYSRGAEQY,.,TRBV6-2/TRBV6-3
AISESTVATYEQY,few,TRBV10-3
ASSQTPTVASGNTIY,few,TRBV3-1/TRBV3-2
ASSQDPMTANYEQY,many,TRBV3-1/TRBV3-2
ASSSRTYGELF,.,TRBV5-4
ASSVYKESNQPQH,.,TRBV2
ASKTGAGGSDEQF,.,TRBV19
ASSQGNRDDYGYT,.,TRBV4-3
ASSFDRSYEQY,.,TRBV5-1
ASRLAGGPWEQY,once,TRBV27
ASSQDGGLAAGSSYNEQF,.,TRBV4-2